The T cell receptor beta chain under discussion was sequenced for a study of T cells in Graves' hyperthyroidism and ophthalmopathy. Study at large: Peripheral blood was obtained at initial diagnosis, preceding any treatment.

Study-level points and caveats: Ophthalmopathy was identified by the model a median roughly 6.5 months ahead of onset. A 13 V-J signature model discriminated ophthalmopathy versus stable hyperthyroidism.

Notes on this clonotype: Its antigen remains unknown.

The CDR3 runs to 16 residues. Trimming stripped 2 bases from V and 1 base from J, with 15 bases between. Germline V gene data show CDR1 as MNHEY and CDR2 as SVGEGT. TCR beta CDR3 regions were amplified from RNA. First-round RT-PCR with HTBI primers amplified the TCR CDR3 region. One entry per CDR3 protein results from TCRdb running MiXCR on the multiplex PCR reads. The sample yields roughly 290,000 distinct CDR3 sequences, less than 15% seen once. The origin of this receptor is a woman in her thirties with Graves' hyperthyroidism that later progressed to Graves' ophthalmopathy. Sequenced sample: blood. This rearrangement joins TRBV6-2 or TRBV6-3 to TRBJ2-7, with D maybe TRBD2 (5 bases). CDR3 in DNA: TGTGCCAGCAGTTACAAACGAGGGCCGCGTTCCTACGAGCAGTACTTC. It is translated as CASSYKRGPRSYEQYF.